The T cell receptor beta chain under discussion was sequenced for a study of cytomegalovirus exposure and HLA in healthy donors. Overall study context: Inside one of the first data releases sat about 85 million unique TCRs taken from HLA-typed donors. The Caucasian-associated ancestry cluster held roughly 80% of some 420 genotyped donors.

The study ran its PCR with 60 Vbeta and 13 Jbeta primers. Method: immunoSEQ multiplex PCR; TCRdb's copy keeps in-frame clones and lacks some. The sample includes over 100,000 clones, over 65% of them seen just once. General study findings and limits: When analyzed later, a missense DCLRE1C variant was found to be linked to TCR beta V- and J-gene trimming.

Germline V gene data show CDR1 as SGHNT and CDR2 as YENEEA. CDR3 size: 15 residues. V lost 1 base to trimming and J lost 8 bases; unmatched junction nucleotides: 7. Healthy bone marrow donors formed the donor group. With regard to this clone: Its specificity is not known.

Sequencing was performed on PBMCs. The TCR comes from a female donor in good health and CMV-seropositive. V usage is TRBV11-3 and J usage is TRBJ2-1, with 8 nucleotides matching TRBD1. The chain's CDR3 is CASSLASDRDYEQFF. CDR3 sequence (DNA): TGTGCCAGCAGCTTAGCTTCGGACAGGGACTATGAGCAGTTCTTC.